This T cell receptor beta chain was identified during a study of cytomegalovirus exposure and HLA in healthy donors. Germline V gene lookup returns CDR1 SGHVS and CDR2 FQNEAQ. The V segment lost 4 bases and the J segment 4 bases; nucleotides outside the gene matches: 11. This CDR3 is 19 amino acids long. Use of 60 Vbeta and 13 Jbeta primers characterized the PCR. TCRdb's table, derived via immunoSEQ multiplex PCR, lists solely in-frame clones and lacks some. The sample shows about 200,000 clones, around 73% of them seen only once. The sequenced material came from PBMCs. This TCR derives from a male donor in good health and CMV-seronegative. V is TRBV7-8 and J is TRBJ2-2; 14 bases fit TRBD2. This chain's CDR3 is CASSSPTSGRARVTGELFF. CDR3 DNA: TGTGCCAGCAGCTCGCCGACTAGCGGGAGGGCCCGTGTCACCGGGGAGCTGTTTTTT.